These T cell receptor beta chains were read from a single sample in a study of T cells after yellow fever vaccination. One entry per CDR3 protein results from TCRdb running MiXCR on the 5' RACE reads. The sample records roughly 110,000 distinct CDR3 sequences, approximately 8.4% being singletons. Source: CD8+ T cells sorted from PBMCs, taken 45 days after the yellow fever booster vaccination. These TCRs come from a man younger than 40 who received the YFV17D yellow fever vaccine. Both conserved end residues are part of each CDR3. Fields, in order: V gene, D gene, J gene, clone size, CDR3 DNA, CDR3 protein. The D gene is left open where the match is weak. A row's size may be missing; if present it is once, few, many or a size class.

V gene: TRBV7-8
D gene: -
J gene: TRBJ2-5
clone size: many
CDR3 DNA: TGTGCCAGCAGTTGGGGGGGCGGCCAGTACTTC
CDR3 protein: CASSWGGGQYF

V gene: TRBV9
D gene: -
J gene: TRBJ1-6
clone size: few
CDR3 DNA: TGTGCCAGCAGCGAGGGGGGGAGCCCCAACTATAATTCACCCCTCCACTTT
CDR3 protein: CASSEGGSPNYNSPLHF

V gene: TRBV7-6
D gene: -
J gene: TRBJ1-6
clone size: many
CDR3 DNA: TGTGCCAGCAGCACCAACTTGGCGGAATCACCCCTCCACTTT
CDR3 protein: CASSTNLAESPLHF

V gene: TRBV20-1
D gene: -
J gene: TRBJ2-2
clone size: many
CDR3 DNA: TGCAGTGCTAGGTTCCCGAACACCGGGGAGCTGTTTTTT
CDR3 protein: CSARFPNTGELFF

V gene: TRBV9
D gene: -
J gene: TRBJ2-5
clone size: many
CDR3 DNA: TGTGCCAGCAGCTCATGGGACGATCTCGAGACCCAGTACTTC
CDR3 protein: CASSSWDDLETQYF

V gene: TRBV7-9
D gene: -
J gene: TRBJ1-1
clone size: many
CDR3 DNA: TGTGCCAGCAGCTTAGGTTGGGCAGTTGGCACTGAAGCTTTCTTT
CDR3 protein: CASSLGWAVGTEAFF

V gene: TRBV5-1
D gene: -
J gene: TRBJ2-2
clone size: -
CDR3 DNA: TGCGCCAGCAGCTGGGGGACTTCCGCGAACACCGGGGAGCTGTTTTTT
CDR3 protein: CASSWGTSANTGELFF

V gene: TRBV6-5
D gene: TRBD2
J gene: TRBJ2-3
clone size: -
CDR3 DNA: TGTGCCAGCAGCTTCGCGGGGGGTGGTCCAGATACGCAGTATTTT
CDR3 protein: CASSFAGGGPDTQYF

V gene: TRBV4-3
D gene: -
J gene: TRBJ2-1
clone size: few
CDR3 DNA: TGCGCCAGCAGCCAGATGAGGGAGGACCATAACAATGAGCAGTTCTTC
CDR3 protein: CASSQMREDHNNEQFF

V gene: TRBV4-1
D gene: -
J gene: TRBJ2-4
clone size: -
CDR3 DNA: TGCGCCAGCAGCCAAGATGAAAACATTCAGTACTTC
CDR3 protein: CASSQDENIQYF

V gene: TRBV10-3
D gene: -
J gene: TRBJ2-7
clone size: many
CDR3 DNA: TGTGCCATCAGTGGTACCGACGAGCAGTACTTC
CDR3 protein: CAISGTDEQYF

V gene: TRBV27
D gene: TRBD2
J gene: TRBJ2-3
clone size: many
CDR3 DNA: TGTGCCAGCAACGCGGGAGGGCCCGGGGATACGCAGTATTTT
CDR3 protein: CASNAGGPGDTQYF

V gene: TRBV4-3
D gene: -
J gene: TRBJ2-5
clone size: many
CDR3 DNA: TGCGCCAGCTCGTGGGACCAGTACTTC
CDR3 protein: CASSWDQYF

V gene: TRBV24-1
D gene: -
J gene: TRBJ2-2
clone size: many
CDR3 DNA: TGTGCCACCAGTGGGGGAATCGTCACCGGGGAGCTGTTTTTT
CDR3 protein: CATSGGIVTGELFF

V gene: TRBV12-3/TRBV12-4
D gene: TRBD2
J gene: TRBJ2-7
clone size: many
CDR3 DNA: TGTGCCAGCAGTAGCGGGAGGGCCTCCGGTTACGAGCAGTACTTC
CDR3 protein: CASSSGRASGYEQYF

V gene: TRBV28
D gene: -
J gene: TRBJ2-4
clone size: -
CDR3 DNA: TGTGCCAGCAGTTCACTACCCCAGGGTACCAAAAACATTCAGTACTTC
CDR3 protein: CASSSLPQGTKNIQYF

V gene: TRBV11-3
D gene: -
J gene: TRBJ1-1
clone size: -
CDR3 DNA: TGTGCCAGCAGCTTAGAAGGGGGTATGAACACTGAAGCTTTCTTT
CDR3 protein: CASSLEGGMNTEAFF

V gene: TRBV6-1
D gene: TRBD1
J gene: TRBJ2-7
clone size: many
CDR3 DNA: TGTGCCAGCAGGACAGGGGGCGGGTCCTACGAGCAGTACTTC
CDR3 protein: CASRTGGGSYEQYF

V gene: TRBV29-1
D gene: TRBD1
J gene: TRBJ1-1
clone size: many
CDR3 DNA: TGCAGCGTTGAGAGGGGGCATGGGGCTTTCTTT
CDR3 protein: CSVERGHGAFF

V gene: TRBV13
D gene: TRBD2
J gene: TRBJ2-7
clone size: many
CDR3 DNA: TGTGCCAGCAGCACCAGGACTAGCGGGAGCTACGAGCAGTACTTC
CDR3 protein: CASSTRTSGSYEQYF

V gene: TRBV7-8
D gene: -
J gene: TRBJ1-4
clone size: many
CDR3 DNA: TGTGCCAGCAGCTTACGACGGACAACTGCAACTAATGAAAAACTGTTTTTT
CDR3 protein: CASSLRRTTATNEKLFF

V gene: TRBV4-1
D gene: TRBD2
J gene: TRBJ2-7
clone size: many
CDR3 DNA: TGCGCCAGCAGCCAAGATAGGACTAGCGGGTACGAGCAGTACTTC
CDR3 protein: CASSQDRTSGYEQYF

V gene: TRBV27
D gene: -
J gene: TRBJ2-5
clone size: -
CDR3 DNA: TGTGCCAGCAGTTTCTCTTGGGGGGTGATGGAGACCCAGTACTTC
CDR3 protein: CASSFSWGVMETQYF

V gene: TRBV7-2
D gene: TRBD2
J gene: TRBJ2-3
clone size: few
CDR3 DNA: TGTGCCAGCAGTCCTCTAGCGGGCTTTACAGATACGCAGTATTTT
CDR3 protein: CASSPLAGFTDTQYF

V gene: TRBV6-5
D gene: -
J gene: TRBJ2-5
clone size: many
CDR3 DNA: TGTGCCTCCAGGGACGGTCGGGCCCAGTACTTC
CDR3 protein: CASRDGRAQYF

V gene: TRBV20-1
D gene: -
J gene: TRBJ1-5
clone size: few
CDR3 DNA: TGCAGTGCTAGAGATCAGGGTCAGCCCCAGCATTTT
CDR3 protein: CSARDQGQPQHF

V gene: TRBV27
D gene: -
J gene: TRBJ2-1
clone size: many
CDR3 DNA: TGTGCCAGCAGGCACGGGACCCTCTACAATGAGCAGTTCTTC
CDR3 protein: CASRHGTLYNEQFF

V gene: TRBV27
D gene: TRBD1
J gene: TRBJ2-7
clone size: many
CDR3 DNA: TGTGCCAGCAGCCGAGGCGGCGGGACAGGGAGCTCCTACGAGCAGTACTTC
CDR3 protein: CASSRGGGTGSSYEQYF

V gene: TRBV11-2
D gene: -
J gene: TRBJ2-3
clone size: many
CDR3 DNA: TGTGCCAGCAGTCCGGCCGGGACTAGCACAGATACGCAGTATTTT
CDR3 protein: CASSPAGTSTDTQYF

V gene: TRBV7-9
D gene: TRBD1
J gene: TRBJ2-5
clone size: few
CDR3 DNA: TGTGCCAGCAGCCCCGCGGACAGGCGGGAGACCCAGTACTTC
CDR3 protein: CASSPADRRETQYF

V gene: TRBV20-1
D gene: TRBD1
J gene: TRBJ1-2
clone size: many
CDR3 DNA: TGCAGTGCCCCGGACAGGAACTATGGCTACACCTTC
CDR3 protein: CSAPDRNYGYTF

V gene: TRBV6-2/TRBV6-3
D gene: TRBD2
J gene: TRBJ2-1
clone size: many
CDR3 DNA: TGTGCCAGCAGTTACTCGAGACGGGAGGGGTACAATGAGCAGTTCTTC
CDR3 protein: CASSYSRREGYNEQFF

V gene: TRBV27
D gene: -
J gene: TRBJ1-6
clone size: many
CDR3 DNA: TGTGCCAGCACCGGGGGGTCCTATAATTCACCCCTCCACTTT
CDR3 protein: CASTGGSYNSPLHF